This TCR beta chain was identified in a study of blood T cells in healthy people across ages (dated by TCRdb to 2013 to 2016). With respect to the entire study: In model experiments, roughly one uniquely barcoded TCR beta cDNA molecule per two T cells was captured by template switching. The study measured age-related changes in TCR beta repertoire diversity using deep sequencing normalized with unique cDNA molecular identifiers. Four age groups were formed from the donors: young (average roughly 16 years), middle-aged (approximately 40), aged (around 68) and long-lived (more than 75). To avoid experimental bias, donors of different ages were randomly spread across the sequencing lanes. The study analyzed two additional independent replicas of 1 million unique cDNA reads from the same blood draw for two donors, one aged 18 to 30 and one aged 80 or older. The paper's findings and limits, for the study overall: Total diversity estimates from one million sequenced T cells were considered lower bounds and underestimates. The CMV infection status of donors was not known, potentially confounding age-related changes in expanded clonotypes. Compared with the aged group, the long-lived group had more naive CD4+ T cells, fewer expanded clones and increased TCR diversity, suggesting age selection. Observed TCR beta diversity per million T cells fell roughly linearly with age, and a significant reduction was already apparent by age around 40. A strong correlation was found between observed TCR beta diversity and the percentage of naive T cells measured by flow cytometry. Since profiling was done on bulk unsorted PBMCs, naive and antigen-experienced compartments could not be conclusively compared.

To prepare the library, 5' RACE was applied. Sequenced using an Illumina HiSeq 2500. The second PCR ran for roughly 7 to 12 cycles and used a J-beta primer mix along with a sample-barcoded 5' primer. A unique molecular identifier was introduced onto each TCR beta cDNA molecule by a template-switch 5' adaptor carrying 12 random nucleotides. At least 2.5 million CDR3-containing paired-end reads were obtained from each sample. First-strand cDNA synthesis was performed from all RNA using the Mint cDNA synthesis kit, with priming by a TRBC-specific oligonucleotide. Following uracil-DNA glycosylase treatment, all cDNA underwent a first 18-cycle PCR with the universal primers M1SS and BC2_uni_R. From the authors' description of their analysis: Each sample was normalized by randomly selecting 1 million high-quality reads, each carrying a distinct molecular identifier. Reads sharing molecular identifiers were discarded rather than binned into consensus sequences. CDR3 identification, clonotype clustering and error correction used MiTCR with a Q25 quality threshold and the strictest error-elimination algorithm. Lower-bound total TCR beta diversity was estimated with a nonparametric unseen species model using Euler transformation. TCRdb itself trimmed the public reads at Q25 with fastp, ran MiXCR and retained productive beta chains. Records with the same CDR3 protein are collapsed into one entry carrying the most frequent genes and DNA. In this record, the V and J calls reflect TCRdb's handling and not the investigators' own analysis. Here the sample has just under 900,000 distinct CDR3 sequences; 25% to 30% occur a single time. Of the sample, approximately 15% is held by the ten largest clones.

Notes on this clonotype: It lacks a known antigen. Qualities for individual bases were not recorded, and no much larger clone is one base off.

CDR1 and CDR2, per the germline V gene (reference sequence), are MNHEY and SMNVEV. Measured from the cysteine to the phenylalanine, the CDR3 is 13 residues long. Only the CDR3 part of the read is kept: 39 bases, read in frame from the first base. Deletion took 6 bases off V and 6 bases off J, with a span of 15 bases between the germline ends. The donors were around 39 Caucasian individuals from Russia, aged roughly 6 to 90 years, who were systemically healthy. Roughly 9 milliliters of peripheral blood were drawn from each donor into EDTA-treated Vacutainer tubes. PBMCs were isolated by Ficoll-Paque density-gradient centrifugation, with at least 7 million obtained per sample. Trizol reagent was used to extract total RNA from PBMCs, with at least 6 micrograms per sample. For every donor, an aliquot of PBMCs went through flow cytometry to measure the percentages of naive CD45RAhigh/CD27high T cells.

The sequence was obtained from a woman older than 75 in good health. The V and J genes are TRBV27 and TRBJ2-7, with TRBD1 tentatively as D gene (6 bases match). The sample comprised blood. The CDR3 corresponds to CASRTTGSGEQYF. The DNA sequence is as follows: TGTGCCAGCAGGACAACAGGGTCCGGCGAGCAGTACTTC.